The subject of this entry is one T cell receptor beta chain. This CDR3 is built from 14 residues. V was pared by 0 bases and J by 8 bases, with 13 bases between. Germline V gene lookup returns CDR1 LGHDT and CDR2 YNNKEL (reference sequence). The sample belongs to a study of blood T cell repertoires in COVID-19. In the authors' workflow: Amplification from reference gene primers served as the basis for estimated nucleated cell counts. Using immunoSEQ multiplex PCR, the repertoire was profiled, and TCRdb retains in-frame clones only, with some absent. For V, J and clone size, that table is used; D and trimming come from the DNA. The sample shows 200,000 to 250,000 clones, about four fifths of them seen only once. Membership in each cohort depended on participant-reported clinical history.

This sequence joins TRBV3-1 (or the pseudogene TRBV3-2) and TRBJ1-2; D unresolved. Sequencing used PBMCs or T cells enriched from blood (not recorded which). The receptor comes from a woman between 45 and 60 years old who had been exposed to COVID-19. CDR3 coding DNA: TGTGCCAGCAGCCAAGAGGTGCGGGTTCAAGGCTACACCTTC. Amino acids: CASSQEVRVQGYTF.